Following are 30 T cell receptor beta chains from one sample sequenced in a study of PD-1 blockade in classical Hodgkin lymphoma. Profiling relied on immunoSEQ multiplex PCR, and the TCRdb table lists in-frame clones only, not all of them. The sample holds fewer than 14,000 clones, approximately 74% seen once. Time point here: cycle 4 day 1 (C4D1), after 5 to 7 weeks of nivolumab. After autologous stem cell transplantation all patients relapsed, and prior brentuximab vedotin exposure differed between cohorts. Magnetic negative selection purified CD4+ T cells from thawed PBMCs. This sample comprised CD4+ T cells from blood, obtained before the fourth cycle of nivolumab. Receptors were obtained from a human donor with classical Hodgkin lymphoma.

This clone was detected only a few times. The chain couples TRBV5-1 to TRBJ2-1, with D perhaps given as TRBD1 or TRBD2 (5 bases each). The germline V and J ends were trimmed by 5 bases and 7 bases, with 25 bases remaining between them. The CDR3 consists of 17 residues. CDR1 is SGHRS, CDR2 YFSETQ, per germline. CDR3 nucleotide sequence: TGCGCCAGCAGGAGGATGGCCGGGACCCCCGAAACGAATGAGCAGTTCTTC. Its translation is CASRRMAGTPETNEQFF.

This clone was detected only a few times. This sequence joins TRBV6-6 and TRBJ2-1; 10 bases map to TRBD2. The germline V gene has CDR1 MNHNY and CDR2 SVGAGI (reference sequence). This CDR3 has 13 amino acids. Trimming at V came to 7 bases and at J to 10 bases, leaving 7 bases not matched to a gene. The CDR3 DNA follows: TGTGCCAGCAACCAACTAGCGGGACTAGAGCAGTTCTTC. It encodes CASNQLAGLEQFF.

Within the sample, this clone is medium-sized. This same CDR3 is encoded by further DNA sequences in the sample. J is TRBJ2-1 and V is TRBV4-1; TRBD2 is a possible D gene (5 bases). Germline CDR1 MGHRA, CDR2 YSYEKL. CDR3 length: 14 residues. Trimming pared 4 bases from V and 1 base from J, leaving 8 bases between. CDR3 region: CASSPRVSYNEQFF. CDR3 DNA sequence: TGCGCCAGCAGCCCGCGGGTATCCTACAATGAGCAGTTCTTC.

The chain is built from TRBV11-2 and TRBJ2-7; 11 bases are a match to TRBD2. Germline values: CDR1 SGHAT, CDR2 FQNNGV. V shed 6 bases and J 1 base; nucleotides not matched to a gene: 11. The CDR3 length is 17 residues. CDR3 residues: CASRPGGLAGRSYEQYF. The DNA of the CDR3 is TGTGCCAGCAGACCAGGCGGACTAGCGGGTCGGTCCTACGAGCAGTACTTC. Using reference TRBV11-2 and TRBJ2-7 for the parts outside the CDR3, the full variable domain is EAGVAQSPRYKIIEKRQSVAFWCNPISGHATLYWYQQILGQGPKLLIQFQNNGVVDDSQLPKDRFSAERLKGVDSTLKIQPAKLEDSAVYLCASRPGGLAGRSYEQYFGPGTRLTVT.

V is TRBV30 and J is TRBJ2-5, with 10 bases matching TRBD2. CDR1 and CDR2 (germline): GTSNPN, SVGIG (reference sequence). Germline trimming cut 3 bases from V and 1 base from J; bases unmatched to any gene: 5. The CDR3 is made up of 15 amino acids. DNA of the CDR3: TGTGCCTGGAGGGCGGGACTAGCGCCCCAAGAGACCCAGTACTTC. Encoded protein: CAWRAGLAPQETQYF.

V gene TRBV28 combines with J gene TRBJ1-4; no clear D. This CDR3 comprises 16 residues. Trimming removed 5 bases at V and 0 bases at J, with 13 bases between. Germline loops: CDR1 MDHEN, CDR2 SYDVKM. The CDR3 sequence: CASSTNSFATNEKLFF. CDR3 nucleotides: TGTGCCAGCAGTACAAACAGCTTTGCAACTAATGAAAAACTGTTTTTT.

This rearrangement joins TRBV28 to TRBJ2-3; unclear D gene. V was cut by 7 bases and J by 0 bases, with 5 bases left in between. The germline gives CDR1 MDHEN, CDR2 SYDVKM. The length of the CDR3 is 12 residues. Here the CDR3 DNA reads TGTGCCAGCACCTCTAGCACAGATACGCAGTATTTT. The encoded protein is CASTSSTDTQYF.

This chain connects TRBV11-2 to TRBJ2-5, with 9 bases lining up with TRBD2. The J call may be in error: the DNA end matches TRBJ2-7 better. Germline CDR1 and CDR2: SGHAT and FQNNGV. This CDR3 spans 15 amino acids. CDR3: CASSPDSGSFYEQYF. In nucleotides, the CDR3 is TGTGCCAGCAGCCCGGATAGCGGGAGTTTCTACGAGCAGTACTTC.

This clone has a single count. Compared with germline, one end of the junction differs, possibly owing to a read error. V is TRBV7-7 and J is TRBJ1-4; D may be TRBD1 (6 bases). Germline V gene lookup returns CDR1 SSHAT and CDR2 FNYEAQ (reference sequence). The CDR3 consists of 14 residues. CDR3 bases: TGTGCTAGCAGCCAAGGGGGGACTAATGAAAAACTGTTTTTT. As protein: CASSQGGTNEKLFF.

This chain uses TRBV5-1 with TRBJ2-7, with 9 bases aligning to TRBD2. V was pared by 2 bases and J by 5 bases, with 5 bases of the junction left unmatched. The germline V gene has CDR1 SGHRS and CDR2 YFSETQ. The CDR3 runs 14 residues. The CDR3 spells CASSFSGSNDEQYF. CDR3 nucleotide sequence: TGCGCCAGCAGCTTTAGCGGGAGTAACGACGAGCAGTACTTC.

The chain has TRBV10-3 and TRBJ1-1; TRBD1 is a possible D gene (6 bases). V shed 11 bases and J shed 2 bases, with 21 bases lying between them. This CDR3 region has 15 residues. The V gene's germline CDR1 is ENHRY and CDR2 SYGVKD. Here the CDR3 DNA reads TGTGCCGCCTCCATCGGGACAAACTTAAACACTGAAGCTTTCTTT. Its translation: CAASIGTNLNTEAFF.

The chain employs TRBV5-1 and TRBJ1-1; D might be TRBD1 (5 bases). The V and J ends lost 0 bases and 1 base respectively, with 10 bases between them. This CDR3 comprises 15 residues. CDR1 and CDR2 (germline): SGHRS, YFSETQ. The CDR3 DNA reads TGCGCCAGCAGCTTGGGAGACAGCCAGAACACTGAAGCTTTCTTT. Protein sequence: CASSLGDSQNTEAFF.

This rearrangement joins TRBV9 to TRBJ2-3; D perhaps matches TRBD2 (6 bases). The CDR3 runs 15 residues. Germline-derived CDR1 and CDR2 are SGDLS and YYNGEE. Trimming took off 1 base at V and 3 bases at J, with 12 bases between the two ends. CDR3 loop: CASSVRGSVTDTQYF. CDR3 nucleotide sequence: TGTGCCAGCAGCGTACGGGGGAGCGTAACAGATACGCAGTATTTT.

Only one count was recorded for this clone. The CDR3 here is CASRETGLNYEQYF. In DNA form, the CDR3 reads TGTGCCAGCAGAGAGACAGGGTTGAACTACGAGCAGTACTTC. This rearrangement joins TRBV28 to TRBJ2-7; 7 bases map to TRBD1. The CDR3 sequence is 14 residues long. The ends lost 6 bases at V and 3 bases at J; junction bases unmatched: 8. Germline CDR1 is MDHEN and CDR2 is SYDVKM.

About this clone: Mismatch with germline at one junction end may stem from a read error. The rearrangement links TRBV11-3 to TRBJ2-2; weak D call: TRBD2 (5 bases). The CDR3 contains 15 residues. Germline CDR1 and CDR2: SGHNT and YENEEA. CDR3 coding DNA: TGTGCCAGCAGCTTAGTGTCGGGGAACGCCGGGGAGCTGTTTTTT. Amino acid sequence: CASSLVSGNAGELFF. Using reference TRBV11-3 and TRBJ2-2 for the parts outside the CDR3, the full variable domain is EAGVVQSPRYKIIEKKQPVAFWCNPISGHNTLYWYLQNLGQGPELLIRYENEEAVDDSQLPKDRFSAERLKGVDSTLKIQPAELGDSAVYLCASSLVSGNAGELFFGEGSRLTVL.

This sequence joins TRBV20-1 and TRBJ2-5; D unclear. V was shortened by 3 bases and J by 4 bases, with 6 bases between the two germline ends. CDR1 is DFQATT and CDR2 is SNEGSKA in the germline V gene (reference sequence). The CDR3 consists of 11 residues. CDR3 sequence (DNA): TGCAGTGCTAGGGAGCGAGAGACCCAGTACTTC. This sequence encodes CSARERETQYF.

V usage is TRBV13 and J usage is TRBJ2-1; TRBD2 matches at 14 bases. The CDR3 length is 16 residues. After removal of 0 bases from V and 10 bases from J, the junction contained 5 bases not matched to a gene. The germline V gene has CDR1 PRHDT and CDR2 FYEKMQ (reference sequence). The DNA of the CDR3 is TGTGCCAGCAGCTTAGGGGGACTAGCGGGAGTGGAGGAGCAGTTCTTC. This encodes CASSLGGLAGVEEQFF.

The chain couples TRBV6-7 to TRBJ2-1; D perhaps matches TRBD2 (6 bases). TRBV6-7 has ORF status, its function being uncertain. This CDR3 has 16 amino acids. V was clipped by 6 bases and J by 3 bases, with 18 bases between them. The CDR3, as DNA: TGTGCCAGCAGCTCGGTTCGGGAGTTGGGCTACAATGAGCAGTTCTTC. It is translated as CASSSVRELGYNEQFF.

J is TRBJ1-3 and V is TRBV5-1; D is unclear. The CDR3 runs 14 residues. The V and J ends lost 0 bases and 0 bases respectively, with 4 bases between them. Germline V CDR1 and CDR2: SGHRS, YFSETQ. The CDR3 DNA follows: TGCGCCAGCAGCTTGGCCAGCTCTGGAAACACCATATATTTT. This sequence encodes CASSLASSGNTIYF.

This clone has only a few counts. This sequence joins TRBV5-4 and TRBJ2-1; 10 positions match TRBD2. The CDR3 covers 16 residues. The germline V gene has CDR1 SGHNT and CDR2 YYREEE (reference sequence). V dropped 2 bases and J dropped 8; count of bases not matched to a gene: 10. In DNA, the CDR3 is TGTGCCAGCAGCTTCCCTAGCGGGAGAGACGGGGATGAGCAGTTCTTC. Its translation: CASSFPSGRDGDEQFF.

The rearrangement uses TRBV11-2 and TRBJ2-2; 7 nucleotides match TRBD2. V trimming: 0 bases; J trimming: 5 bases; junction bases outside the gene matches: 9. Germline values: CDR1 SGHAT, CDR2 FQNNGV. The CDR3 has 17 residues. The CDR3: CASSLDLAGEATGELFF. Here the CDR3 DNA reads TGTGCCAGCAGCTTAGATCTCGCGGGAGAAGCTACCGGGGAGCTGTTTTTT.

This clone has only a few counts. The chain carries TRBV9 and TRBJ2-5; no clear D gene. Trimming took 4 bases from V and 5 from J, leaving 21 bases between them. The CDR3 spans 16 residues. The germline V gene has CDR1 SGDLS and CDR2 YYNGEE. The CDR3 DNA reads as TGTGCCAGCAGCTCAGACTCCGACGTAATGGTCGAGACCCAGTACTTC. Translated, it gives CASSSDSDVMVETQYF.

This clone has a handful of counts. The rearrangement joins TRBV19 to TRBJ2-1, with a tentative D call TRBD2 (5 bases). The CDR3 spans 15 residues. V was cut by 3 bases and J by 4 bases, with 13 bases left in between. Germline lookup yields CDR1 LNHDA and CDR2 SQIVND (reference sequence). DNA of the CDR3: TGTGCCAGTAGTATTAGCGCTAGCAATTACAATGAGCAGTTCTTC. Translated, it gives CASSISASNYNEQFF.

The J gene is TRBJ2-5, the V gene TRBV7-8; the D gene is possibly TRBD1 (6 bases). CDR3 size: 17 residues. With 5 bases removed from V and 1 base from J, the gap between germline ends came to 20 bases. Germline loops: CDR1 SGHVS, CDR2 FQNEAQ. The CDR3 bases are TGTGCCAGCAGCGCGACCAGGGGTCGCGATATCCAAGAGACCCAGTACTTC. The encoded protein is CASSATRGRDIQETQYF.

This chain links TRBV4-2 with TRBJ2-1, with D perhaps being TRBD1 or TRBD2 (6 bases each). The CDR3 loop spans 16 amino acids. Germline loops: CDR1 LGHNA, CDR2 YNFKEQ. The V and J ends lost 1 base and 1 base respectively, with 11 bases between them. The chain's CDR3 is CASSQAKGGSYNEQFF. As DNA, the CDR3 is TGTGCCAGCAGCCAAGCGAAGGGGGGTTCCTACAATGAGCAGTTCTTC.

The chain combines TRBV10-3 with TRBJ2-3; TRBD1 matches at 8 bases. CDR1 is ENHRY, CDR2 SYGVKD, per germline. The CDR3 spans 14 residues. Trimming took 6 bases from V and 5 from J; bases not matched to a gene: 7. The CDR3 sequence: CAIRSTGVRDTQYF. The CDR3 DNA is TGTGCCATCAGGTCGACAGGGGTTAGAGATACGCAGTATTTT.

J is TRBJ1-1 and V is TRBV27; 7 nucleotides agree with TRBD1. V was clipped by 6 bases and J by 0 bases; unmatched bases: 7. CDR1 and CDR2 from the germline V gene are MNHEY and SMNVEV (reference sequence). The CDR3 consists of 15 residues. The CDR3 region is CASSPRGTVNTEAFF. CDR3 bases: TGTGCCAGCAGCCCGCGGGGGACAGTGAACACTGAAGCTTTCTTT.

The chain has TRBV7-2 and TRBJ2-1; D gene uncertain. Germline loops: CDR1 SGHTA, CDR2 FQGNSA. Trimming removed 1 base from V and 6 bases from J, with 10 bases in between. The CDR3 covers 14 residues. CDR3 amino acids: CASSLDRVVNEQFF. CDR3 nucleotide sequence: TGTGCCAGCAGCTTAGATAGAGTTGTCAATGAGCAGTTCTTC.

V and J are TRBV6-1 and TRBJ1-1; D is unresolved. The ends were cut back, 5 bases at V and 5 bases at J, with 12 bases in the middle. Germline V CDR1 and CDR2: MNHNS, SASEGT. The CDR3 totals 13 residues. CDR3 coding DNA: TGTGCCAGCAGTCCAGGACCATGGACTGAAGCTTTCTTT. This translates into CASSPGPWTEAFF.

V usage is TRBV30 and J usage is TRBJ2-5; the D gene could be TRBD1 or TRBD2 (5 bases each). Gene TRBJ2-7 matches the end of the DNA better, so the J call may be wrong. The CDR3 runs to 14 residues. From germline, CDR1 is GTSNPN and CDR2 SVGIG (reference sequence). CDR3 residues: CAWESGAFPYEQYF. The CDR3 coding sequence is TGTGCCTGGGAGTCCGGGGCCTTCCCCTACGAGCAGTACTTC.